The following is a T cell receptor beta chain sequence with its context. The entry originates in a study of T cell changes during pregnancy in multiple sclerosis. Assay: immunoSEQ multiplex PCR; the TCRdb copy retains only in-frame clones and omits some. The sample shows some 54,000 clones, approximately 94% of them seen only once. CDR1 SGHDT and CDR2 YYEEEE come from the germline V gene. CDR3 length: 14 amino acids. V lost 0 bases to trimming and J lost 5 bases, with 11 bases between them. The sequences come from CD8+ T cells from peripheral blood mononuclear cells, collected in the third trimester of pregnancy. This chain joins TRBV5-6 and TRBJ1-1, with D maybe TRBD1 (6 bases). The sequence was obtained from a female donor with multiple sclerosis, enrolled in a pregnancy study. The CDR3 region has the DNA TGTGCCAGCAGCTTGGTCAGGGGCGGAACTGAAGCTTTCTTT. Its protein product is CASSLVRGGTEAFF.